The clone carrying this TCR beta chain was recorded a few times. The sample originates from a study of OX40 agonist ivuxolimab in advanced cancers. The CDR3 spans 12 residues. Germline values: CDR1 ENHRY, CDR2 SYGVKD. The ends were cut back, 10 bases at V and 3 bases at J, with 12 bases in the middle. Sequencing was performed with immunoSEQ multiplex PCR; in TCRdb, only in-frame clones are kept and a portion is missing. The sample holds tens of thousands of clones, around 80% seen once. The V call is TRBV10-3, the J call TRBJ1-1; maybe TRBD1 (6 bases). The sample in question was CD4+ or CD8+ T cells sorted from blood, obtained in a trial of the OX40 agonist ivuxolimab. This receptor was obtained from an adult with an advanced solid tumor such as melanoma, head and neck, liver or kidney cancer. The CDR3 coding sequence is TGTGCCACAGCAGGGGTCGACACTGAAGCTTTCTTT. Translated: CATAGVDTEAFF.